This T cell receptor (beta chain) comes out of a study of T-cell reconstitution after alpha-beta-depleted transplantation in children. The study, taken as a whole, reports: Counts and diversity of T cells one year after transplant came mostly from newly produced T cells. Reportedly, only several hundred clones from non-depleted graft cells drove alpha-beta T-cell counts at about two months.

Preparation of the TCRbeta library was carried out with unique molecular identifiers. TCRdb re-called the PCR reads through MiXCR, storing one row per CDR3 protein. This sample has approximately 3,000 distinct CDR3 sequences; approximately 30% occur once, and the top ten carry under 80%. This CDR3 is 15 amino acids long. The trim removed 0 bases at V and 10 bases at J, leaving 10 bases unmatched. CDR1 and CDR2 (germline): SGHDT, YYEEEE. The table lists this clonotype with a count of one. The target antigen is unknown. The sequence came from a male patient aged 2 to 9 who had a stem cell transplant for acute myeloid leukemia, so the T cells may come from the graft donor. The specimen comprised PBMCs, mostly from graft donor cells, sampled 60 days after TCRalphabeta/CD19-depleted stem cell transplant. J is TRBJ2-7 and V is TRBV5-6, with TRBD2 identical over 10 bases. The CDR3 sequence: CASSLAISSGSYQYF. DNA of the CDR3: TGTGCCAGCAGCTTGGCCATATCTAGCGGGAGTTACCAGTACTTC.